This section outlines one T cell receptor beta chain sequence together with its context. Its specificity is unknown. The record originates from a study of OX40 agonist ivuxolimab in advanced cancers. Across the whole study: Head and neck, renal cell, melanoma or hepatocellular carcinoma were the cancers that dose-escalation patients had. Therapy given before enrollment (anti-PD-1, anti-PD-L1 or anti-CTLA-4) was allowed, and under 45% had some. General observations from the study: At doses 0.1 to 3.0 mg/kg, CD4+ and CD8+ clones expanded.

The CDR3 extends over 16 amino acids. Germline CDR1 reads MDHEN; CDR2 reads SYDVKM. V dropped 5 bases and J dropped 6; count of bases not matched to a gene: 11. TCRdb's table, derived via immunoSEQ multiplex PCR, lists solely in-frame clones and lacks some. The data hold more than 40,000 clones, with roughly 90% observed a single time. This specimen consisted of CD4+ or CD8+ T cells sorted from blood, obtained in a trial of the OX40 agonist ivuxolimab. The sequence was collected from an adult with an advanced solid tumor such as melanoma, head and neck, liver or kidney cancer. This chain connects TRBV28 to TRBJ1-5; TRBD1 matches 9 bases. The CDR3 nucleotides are TGTGCCAGCAGTAGGACAGGGGTGAATCCAAGTCAGCCCCAGCATTTT. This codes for CASSRTGVNPSQPQHF.